Sequencing of this TCR beta chain was carried out in a study of cytomegalovirus exposure and HLA in healthy donors. General study points: Under in vitro conditions, a few CMV-associated chains were confirmed as specific for CMV antigens.

With respect to this clone: The target antigen is unknown.

The CDR3 totals 15 residues. Per the germline V gene, CDR1 is MNHNS and CDR2 is SASEGT. The V end lost 2 bases, the J end lost 2 bases, and 11 bases lay between the germline ends. The PCR ran on 60 Vbeta and 13 Jbeta primers. Clones were sequenced by immunoSEQ multiplex PCR, and TCRdb holds only the in-frame ones, with some missing. The profile covers 160,000 or so clones, with 60% to 80% appearing a single time and less than 8% taken by the ten largest. The sequence was obtained from a man aged 35-49 years in good health and CMV-seropositive. Sequenced material: PBMCs. The chain links TRBV6-1 to TRBJ2-3, with TRBD2 as a possible D gene (5 bases). For the CDR3, the DNA is TGTGCCAGCAGTGAAAACTGGGGAGTCACAGATACGCAGTATTTT. It is translated as CASSENWGVTDTQYF.